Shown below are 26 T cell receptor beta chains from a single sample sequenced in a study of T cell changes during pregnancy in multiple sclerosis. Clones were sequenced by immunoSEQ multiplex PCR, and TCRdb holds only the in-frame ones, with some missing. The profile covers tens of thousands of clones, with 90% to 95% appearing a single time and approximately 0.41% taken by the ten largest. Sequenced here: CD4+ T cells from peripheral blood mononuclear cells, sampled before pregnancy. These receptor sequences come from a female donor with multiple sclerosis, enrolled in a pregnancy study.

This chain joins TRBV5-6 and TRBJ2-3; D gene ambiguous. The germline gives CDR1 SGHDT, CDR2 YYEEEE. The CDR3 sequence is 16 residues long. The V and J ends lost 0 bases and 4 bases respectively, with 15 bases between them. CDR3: CASSLVWSDRADTQYF. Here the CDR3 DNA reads TGTGCCAGCAGCTTGGTATGGAGCGACCGCGCAGATACGCAGTATTTT.

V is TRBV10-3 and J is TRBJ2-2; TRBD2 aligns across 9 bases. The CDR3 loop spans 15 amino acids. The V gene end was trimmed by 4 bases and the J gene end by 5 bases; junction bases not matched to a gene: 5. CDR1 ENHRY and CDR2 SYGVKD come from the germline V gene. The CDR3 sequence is CAISAILAGTGELFF. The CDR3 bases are TGTGCCATCAGTGCAATTCTAGCGGGAACCGGGGAGCTGTTTTTT.

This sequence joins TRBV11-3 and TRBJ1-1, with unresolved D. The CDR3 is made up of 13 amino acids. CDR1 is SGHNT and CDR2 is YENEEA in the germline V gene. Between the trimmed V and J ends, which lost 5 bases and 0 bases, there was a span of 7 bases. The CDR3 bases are TGTGCCAGCAGCCCATCTATGAACACTGAAGCTTTCTTT. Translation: CASSPSMNTEAFF.

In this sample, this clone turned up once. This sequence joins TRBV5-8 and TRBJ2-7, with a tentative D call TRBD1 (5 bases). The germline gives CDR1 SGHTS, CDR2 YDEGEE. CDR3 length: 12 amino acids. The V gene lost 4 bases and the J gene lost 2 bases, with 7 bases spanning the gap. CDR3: CASSMTAYEQYF. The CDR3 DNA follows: TGTGCCAGCAGCATGACAGCCTACGAGCAGTACTTC.

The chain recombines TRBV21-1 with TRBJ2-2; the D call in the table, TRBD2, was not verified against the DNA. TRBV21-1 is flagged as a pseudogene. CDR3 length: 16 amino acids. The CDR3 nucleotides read TGTGCCAGCAGCAAAGCGCCGGGACTAGCGGTCGGGGAGCTGTTTTTT. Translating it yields CASSKAPGLAVGELFF.

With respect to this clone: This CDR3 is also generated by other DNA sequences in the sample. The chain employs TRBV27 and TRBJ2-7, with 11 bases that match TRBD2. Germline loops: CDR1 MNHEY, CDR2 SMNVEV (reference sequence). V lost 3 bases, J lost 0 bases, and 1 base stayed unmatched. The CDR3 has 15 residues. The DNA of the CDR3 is TGTGCCAGCAGTTTGCTAGCGGGGGGCTCCTACGAGCAGTACTTC. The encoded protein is CASSLLAGGSYEQYF.

CDR3 amino acids: CAWMGTSETYEQYF. CDR3 coding DNA: TGTGCCTGGATGGGGACTAGCGAGACCTACGAGCAGTACTTC. This sequence joins TRBV30 and TRBJ2-7; 10 positions agree with TRBD2. The V segment lost 4 bases and the J segment 2 bases; nucleotides outside the gene matches: 5. This CDR3 region has 14 residues. Germline assignment: CDR1 GTSNPN and CDR2 SVGIG (reference sequence).

CDR3 sequence (DNA): TGTGCCAGCAGCCAGAGGACAGGGGGAAGGGGACCCGCCTACAATGAGCAGTTCTTC. This sequence encodes CASSQRTGGRGPAYNEQFF. The chain employs TRBV7-3 and TRBJ2-1, with 10 bases identical to TRBD1. This CDR3 is 19 amino acids long. With 5 bases clipped from V and 2 bases from J, the junction kept 15 bases outside the gene matches. Germline CDR1 is SGHTA and CDR2 is FQGTGA.

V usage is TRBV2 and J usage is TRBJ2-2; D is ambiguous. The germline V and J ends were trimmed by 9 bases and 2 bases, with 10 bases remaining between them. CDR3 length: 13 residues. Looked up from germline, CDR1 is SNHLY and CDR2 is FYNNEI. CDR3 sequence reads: CASRQVNTGELFF. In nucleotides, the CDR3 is TGTGCCAGTCGTCAGGTCAACACCGGGGAGCTGTTTTTT.

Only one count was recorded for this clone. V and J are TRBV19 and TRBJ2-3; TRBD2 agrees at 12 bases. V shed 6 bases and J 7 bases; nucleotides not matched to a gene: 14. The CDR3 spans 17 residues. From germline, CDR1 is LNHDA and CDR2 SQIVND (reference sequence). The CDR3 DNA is TGTGCCAGTAGCCTAAGGGCTAGCGGGGGGGCGGTAAATACGCAGTATTTT. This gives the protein CASSLRASGGAVNTQYF.

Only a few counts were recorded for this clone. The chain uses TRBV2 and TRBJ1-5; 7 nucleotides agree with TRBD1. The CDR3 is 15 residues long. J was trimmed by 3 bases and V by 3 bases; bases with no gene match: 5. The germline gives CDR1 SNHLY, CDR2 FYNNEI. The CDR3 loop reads CASSERQGDNQPQHF. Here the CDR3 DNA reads TGTGCCAGCAGTGAGAGGCAGGGGGACAATCAGCCCCAGCATTTT.

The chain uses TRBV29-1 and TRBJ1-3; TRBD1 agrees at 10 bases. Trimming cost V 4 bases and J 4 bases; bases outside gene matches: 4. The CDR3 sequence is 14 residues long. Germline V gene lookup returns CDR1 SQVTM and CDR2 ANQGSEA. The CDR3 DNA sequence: TGCAGCGTTGGACAGGGGGCTGACGGAAACACCATATATTTT. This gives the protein CSVGQGADGNTIYF.

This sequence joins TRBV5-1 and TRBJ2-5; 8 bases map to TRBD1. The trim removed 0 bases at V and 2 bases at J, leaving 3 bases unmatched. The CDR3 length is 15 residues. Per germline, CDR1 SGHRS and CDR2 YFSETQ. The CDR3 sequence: CASSLGGTGQETQYF. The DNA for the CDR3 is TGCGCCAGCAGCTTGGGAGGGACAGGACAAGAGACCCAGTACTTC.

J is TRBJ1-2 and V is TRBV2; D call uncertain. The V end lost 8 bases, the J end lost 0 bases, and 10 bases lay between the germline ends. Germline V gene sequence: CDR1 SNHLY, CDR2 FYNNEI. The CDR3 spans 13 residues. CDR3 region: CASRNTPNYGYTF. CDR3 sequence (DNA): TGTGCCAGCCGAAACACACCTAACTATGGCTACACCTTC.

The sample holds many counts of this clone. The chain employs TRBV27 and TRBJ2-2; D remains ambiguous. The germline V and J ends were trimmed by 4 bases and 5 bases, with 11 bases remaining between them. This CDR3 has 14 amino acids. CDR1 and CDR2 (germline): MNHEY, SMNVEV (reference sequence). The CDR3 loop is CASSSRVTTGELFF. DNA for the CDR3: TGTGCCAGCAGTTCTCGGGTCACTACCGGGGAGCTGTTTTTT.

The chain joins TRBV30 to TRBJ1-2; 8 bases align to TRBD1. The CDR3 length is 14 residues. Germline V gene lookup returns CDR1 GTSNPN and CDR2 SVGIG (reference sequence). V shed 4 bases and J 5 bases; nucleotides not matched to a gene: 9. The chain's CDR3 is CAWNGQGGGYGYTF. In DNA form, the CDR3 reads TGTGCCTGGAATGGACAGGGTGGAGGATATGGCTACACCTTC.

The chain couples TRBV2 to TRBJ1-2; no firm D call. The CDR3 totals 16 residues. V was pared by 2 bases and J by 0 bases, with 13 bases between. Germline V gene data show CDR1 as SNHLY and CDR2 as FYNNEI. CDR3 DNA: TGTGCCAGCAGTGAAAGAGGAGGGAAAGCTAACTATGGCTACACCTTC. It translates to CASSERGGKANYGYTF. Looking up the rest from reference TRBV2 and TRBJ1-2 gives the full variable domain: EPEVTQTPSHQVTQMGQEVILRCVPISNHLYFYWYRQILGQKVEFLVSFYNNEISEKSEIFDDQFSVERPDGSNFTLKIRSTKLEDSAMYFCASSERGGKANYGYTFGSGTRLTVV.

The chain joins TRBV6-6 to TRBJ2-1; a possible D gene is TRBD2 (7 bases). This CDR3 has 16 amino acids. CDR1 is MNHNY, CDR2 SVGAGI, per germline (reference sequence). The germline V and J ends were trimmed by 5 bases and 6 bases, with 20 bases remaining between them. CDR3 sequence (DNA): TGTGCCAGCAGTCGTAGGGGGAGGGCCTCTCCCAATGAGCAGTTCTTC. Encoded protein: CASSRRGRASPNEQFF.

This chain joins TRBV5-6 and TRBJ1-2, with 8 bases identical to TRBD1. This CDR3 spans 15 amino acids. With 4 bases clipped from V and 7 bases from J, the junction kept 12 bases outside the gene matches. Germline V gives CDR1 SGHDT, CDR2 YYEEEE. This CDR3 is CASSIRRGRGGGYTF. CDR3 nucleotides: TGTGCCAGCAGCATCCGCAGGGGGCGCGGGGGTGGCTACACCTTC.

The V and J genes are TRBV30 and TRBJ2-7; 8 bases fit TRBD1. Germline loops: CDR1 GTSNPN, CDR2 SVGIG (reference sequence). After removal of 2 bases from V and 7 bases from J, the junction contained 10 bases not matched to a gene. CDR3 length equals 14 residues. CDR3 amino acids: CAWSSVQGAREQYF. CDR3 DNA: TGTGCCTGGAGTTCGGTCCAGGGGGCGAGGGAGCAGTACTTC.

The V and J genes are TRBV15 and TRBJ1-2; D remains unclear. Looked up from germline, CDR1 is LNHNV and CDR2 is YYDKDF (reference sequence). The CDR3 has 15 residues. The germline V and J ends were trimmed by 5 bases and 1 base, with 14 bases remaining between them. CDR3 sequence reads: CATSVDGGSNYGYTF. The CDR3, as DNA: TGTGCCACCAGCGTTGACGGTGGGAGTAACTATGGCTACACCTTC.

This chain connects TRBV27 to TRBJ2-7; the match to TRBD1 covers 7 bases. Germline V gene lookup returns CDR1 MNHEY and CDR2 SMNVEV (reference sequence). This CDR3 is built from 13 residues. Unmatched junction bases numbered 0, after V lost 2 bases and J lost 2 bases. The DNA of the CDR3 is TGTGCCAGCAGTTTAAGGGGGCCCTACGAGCAGTACTTC. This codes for CASSLRGPYEQYF.

CDR3 nucleotides: TGCGCCAGCAGCCAGGTACGGGGACAGCGCTCTGAAAAACTGTTTTTT. It yields the protein CASSQVRGQRSEKLFF. The chain employs TRBV4-1 and TRBJ1-4; 7 bases match TRBD1. The CDR3 is 16 amino acids. Germline CDR1 MGHRA, CDR2 YSYEKL. V was clipped by 3 bases and J by 7 bases; unmatched bases: 11.

CDR3 bases: TGTGCCAGCAGCTTAATCGCGGGGCCCTACAATGAGCAGTTCTTC. Its protein is CASSLIAGPYNEQFF. This chain links TRBV7-3 with TRBJ2-1, with D perhaps matching TRBD2 (6 bases). The CDR3 extends over 15 amino acids. Per the germline V gene, CDR1 is SGHTA and CDR2 is FQGTGA. V lost 1 base and J lost 2, with 9 bases in between.

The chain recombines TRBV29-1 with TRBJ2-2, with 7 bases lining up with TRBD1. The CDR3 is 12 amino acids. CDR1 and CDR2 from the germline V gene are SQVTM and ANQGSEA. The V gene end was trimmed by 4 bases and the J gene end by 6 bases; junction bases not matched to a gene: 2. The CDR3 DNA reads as TGCAGCGTTGGACAGGGTTCCGGGGAGCTGTTTTTT. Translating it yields CSVGQGSGELFF.

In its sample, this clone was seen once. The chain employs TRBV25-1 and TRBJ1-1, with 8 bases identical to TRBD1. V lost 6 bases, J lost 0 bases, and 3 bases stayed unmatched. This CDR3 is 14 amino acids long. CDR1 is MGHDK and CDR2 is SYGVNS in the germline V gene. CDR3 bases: TGTGCCAGCAGCGAGGGACAGGTGAACACTGAAGCTTTCTTT. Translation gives CASSEGQVNTEAFF.